This TCR beta chain was recovered during a study of blood T cell repertoires in COVID-19. Between the trimmed V and J ends, which lost 6 bases and 3 bases, there was a span of 11 bases. This CDR3 has 13 amino acids. From germline, CDR1 is LNHDA and CDR2 SQIVND (reference sequence). In the original workflow: Estimated nucleated cell counts came from reference gene primer amplification. Libraries were prepared by immunoSEQ multiplex PCR; TCRdb keeps only in-frame clonotypes and omits some of them. Clone size and the V and J calls come from that table; the DNA yielded D and trimming. The sample has around 300,000 clones, approximately 91% seen once.

The chain uses TRBV19 and TRBJ1-2; D gene ambiguous. Sequencing was carried out using peripheral blood. The TCR originated in a woman between 25 and 40 years old with COVID-19, enrolled during active disease. The CDR3 here is CASSPGEHYGYTF. As DNA, the CDR3 is TGTGCCAGTAGCCCAGGCGAACACTATGGCTACACCTTC.